A single sample is the source of the 11 T cell receptor beta chains below, sequenced in a study of T-cell reconstitution after alpha-beta-depleted transplantation in children. It was with unique molecular identifiers that the TCRbeta library was prepared. TCRdb passed the PCR reads through MiXCR, listing each CDR3 protein once. The sample gives approximately 230,000 distinct CDR3 sequences, roughly 25% of which show up once; more than 2% is in the top ten. Here the sequenced sample was PBMCs, taken before TCRalphabeta/CD19-depleted stem cell transplant. The receptors were gathered from a girl aged 2 to 9 with Fanconi anemia, due to receive a stem cell transplant.

This rearrangement joins TRBV20-1 to TRBJ2-3; 8 nucleotides align to TRBD2. Germline V gene lookup returns CDR1 DFQATT and CDR2 SNEGSKA (reference sequence). The CDR3 runs to 14 residues. CDR3 region: CSASLAGRTDTQYF. CDR3 DNA sequence: TGCAGCGCATCTTTAGCGGGAAGGACAGATACGCAGTATTTT.

The J gene is TRBJ2-1, the V gene TRBV9; D uncertain. This CDR3 contains 14 residues. Looked up from germline, CDR1 is SGDLS and CDR2 is YYNGEE. The V gene lost 0 bases and the J gene lost 4 bases, with 8 bases spanning the gap. CDR3 amino acids: CASSVGLGYNEQFF. The CDR3 nucleotides are TGTGCCAGCAGCGTAGGCCTGGGATACAATGAGCAGTTCTTC.

This clonotype was observed at least ten times. The chain uses TRBV29-1 and TRBJ1-4; 7 bases map to TRBD1. This CDR3 spans 14 amino acids. Germline values: CDR1 SQVTM, CDR2 ANQGSEA. Trimming cost V 5 bases and J 8 bases; bases outside gene matches: 11. The CDR3 DNA reads as TGCAGCGTTACTCGGACAGGCGTGAAGGAAAAACTGTTTTTT. This codes for CSVTRTGVKEKLFF.

The chain couples TRBV20-1 to TRBJ2-1, with 14 bases lining up with TRBD2. CDR1 DFQATT and CDR2 SNEGSKA come from the germline V gene (reference sequence). The CDR3 runs 14 residues. V dropped 7 bases and J dropped 12; count of bases not matched to a gene: 11. The CDR3 DNA reads TGCAGTGTTAACCGACTAGCGGGAGGGCTTGGGCAGTTCTTC. It is translated as CSVNRLAGGLGQFF.

This clonotype appeared many times. The CDR3 nucleotides read TGTGCCAGCAGCGTAGGTCCGGTAAGAGATACGCAGTATTTT. This encodes CASSVGPVRDTQYF. V is TRBV9 and J is TRBJ2-3; D call uncertain. The ends were cut back, 0 bases at V and 5 bases at J, with 10 bases in the middle. The germline CDR1 and CDR2 sequences are SGDLS and YYNGEE. The CDR3 sequence is 14 residues long.

This clonotype was seen at least ten times. The chain employs TRBV5-1 and TRBJ1-1, with D perhaps matching TRBD1 (6 bases). Per germline, CDR1 SGHRS and CDR2 YFSETQ. The CDR3 is made up of 13 amino acids. The V and J ends lost 5 bases and 1 base respectively, with 9 bases between them. The CDR3 here is CASSSQGNTEAFF. CDR3 in DNA: TGCGCCAGCAGTTCACAGGGGAACACTGAAGCTTTCTTT.

This clonotype was found many times. The chain joins TRBV20-1 to TRBJ2-1; D is possibly TRBD1 (6 bases). V lost 0 bases, J lost 6 bases, and 12 bases lay in between. CDR1 and CDR2 (germline): DFQATT, SNEGSKA (reference sequence). This CDR3 contains 14 residues. CDR3 amino acids: CSAREIGTFNEQFF. The CDR3 DNA reads as TGCAGTGCTAGAGAAATTGGGACATTCAATGAGCAGTTCTTC.

This chain uses TRBV28 with TRBJ1-1; D gene uncertain. The V and J ends lost 3 bases and 6 bases respectively, with 11 bases between them. CDR1 is MDHEN, CDR2 SYDVKM, per germline. The CDR3 is 13 amino acids. CDR3 residues: CASSLRARAEAFF. DNA for the CDR3: TGTGCCAGCAGTTTGAGGGCACGCGCTGAAGCTTTCTTT.

This clonotype was picked up many times. The chain recombines TRBV20-1 with TRBJ2-5; possibly TRBD1 for D (5 bases). Trimming pared 1 base from V and 7 bases from J, leaving 16 bases between. Germline-derived CDR1 and CDR2 are DFQATT and SNEGSKA (reference sequence). The CDR3 loop spans 14 amino acids. The CDR3 sequence is CSARVAGQGGTQYF. The CDR3, as DNA: TGCAGTGCTAGAGTTGCCGGGCAGGGTGGGACCCAGTACTTC.

The V call is TRBV12-3 or TRBV12-4, the J call TRBJ2-7, with 7 bases fitting TRBD2. The CDR3 is 13 amino acids. J lost 7 bases, V lost 3 bases, and 6 bases had no gene match. The CDR3 loop reads CASSLKVGGEQYF. The CDR3 DNA follows: TGTGCCAGCAGTTTGAAGGTGGGGGGGGAGCAGTACTTC.

Many counts were recorded for this clonotype. This chain joins TRBV12-3 or TRBV12-4 and TRBJ2-3; a possible D gene is TRBD1 (6 bases). V lost 3 bases and J 3 bases, leaving 10 bases between the germline ends. This CDR3 region has 14 residues. The CDR3 loop reads CASSFRGGTDTQYF. As DNA, the CDR3 is TGTGCCAGCAGTTTCAGGGGTGGGACAGATACGCAGTATTTT.